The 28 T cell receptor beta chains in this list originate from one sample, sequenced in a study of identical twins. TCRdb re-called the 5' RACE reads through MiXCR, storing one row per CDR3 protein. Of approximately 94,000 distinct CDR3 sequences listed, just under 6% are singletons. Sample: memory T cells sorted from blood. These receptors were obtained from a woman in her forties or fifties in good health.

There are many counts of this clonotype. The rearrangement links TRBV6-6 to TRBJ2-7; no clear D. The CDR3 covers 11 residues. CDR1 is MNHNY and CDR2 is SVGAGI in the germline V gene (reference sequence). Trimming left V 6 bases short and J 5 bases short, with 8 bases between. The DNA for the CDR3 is TGTGCCAGCAGCCCGGCCCACGAGCAGTACTTC. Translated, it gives CASSPAHEQYF.

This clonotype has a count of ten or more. DNA for the CDR3: TGCGCCAGCAGCTTGGGACTAGCAAGCACCGGGGAGCTGTTTTTT. Translating it yields CASSLGLASTGELFF. This chain joins TRBV5-1 and TRBJ2-2, with 7 bases that match TRBD2. The CDR3 is 15 residues long. The V segment lost 0 bases and the J segment 4 bases; nucleotides outside the gene matches: 3. From germline, CDR1 is SGHRS and CDR2 YFSETQ.

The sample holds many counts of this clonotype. CDR3 coding DNA: TGTGCCAGCAGTCTTTCGGGAGTAGGCTACGAGCAGTACTTC. It is translated as CASSLSGVGYEQYF. This chain connects TRBV11-3 to TRBJ2-7, with D perhaps TRBD2 (6 bases). The germline V and J ends were trimmed by 6 bases and 3 bases, with 15 bases remaining between them. The CDR3 is made up of 14 amino acids. CDR1 is SGHNT and CDR2 is YENEEA in the germline V gene.

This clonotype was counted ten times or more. The CDR3 loop reads CASSLLRRSGGYTF. DNA of the CDR3: TGTGCCAGCAGCCTCCTACGAAGGTCTGGTGGCTACACCTTC. The chain employs TRBV3-1 and TRBJ1-2; D unclear. The CDR3 covers 14 residues. V was pared by 4 bases and J by 7 bases, with 16 bases between. Germline-derived CDR1 and CDR2 are LGHDT and YNNKEL (reference sequence). The entire variable domain, with the rest obtained from reference TRBV3-1 and TRBJ1-2, is as follows: DTAVSQTPKYLVTQMGNDKSIKCEQNLGHDTMYWYKQDSKKFLKIMFSYNNKELIINETVPNRFSPKSPDKAHLNLHINSLELGDSAVYFCASSLLRRSGGYTFGSGTRLTVV.

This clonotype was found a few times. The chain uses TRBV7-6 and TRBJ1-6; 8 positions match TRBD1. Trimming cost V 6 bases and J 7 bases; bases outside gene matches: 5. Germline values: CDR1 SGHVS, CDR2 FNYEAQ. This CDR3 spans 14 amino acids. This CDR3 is CASRGQEGNSPLHF. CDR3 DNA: TGTGCCAGCAGGGGACAGGAAGGGAATTCACCCCTCCACTTT.

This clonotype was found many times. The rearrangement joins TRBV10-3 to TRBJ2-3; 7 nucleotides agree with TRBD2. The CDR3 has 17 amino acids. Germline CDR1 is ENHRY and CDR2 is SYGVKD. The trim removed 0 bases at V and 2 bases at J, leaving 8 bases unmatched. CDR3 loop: CAISESRGGRVTDTQYF. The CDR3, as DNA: TGTGCCATCAGTGAGTCGAGAGGCGGGAGAGTCACAGATACGCAGTATTTT.

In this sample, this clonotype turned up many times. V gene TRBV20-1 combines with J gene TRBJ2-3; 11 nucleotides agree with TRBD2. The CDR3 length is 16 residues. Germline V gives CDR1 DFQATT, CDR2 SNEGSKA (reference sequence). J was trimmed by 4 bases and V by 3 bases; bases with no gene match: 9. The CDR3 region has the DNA TGCAGTGCTAGTCCTACTAGCGGGAGTATCGCAGATACGCAGTATTTT. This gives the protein CSASPTSGSIADTQYF.

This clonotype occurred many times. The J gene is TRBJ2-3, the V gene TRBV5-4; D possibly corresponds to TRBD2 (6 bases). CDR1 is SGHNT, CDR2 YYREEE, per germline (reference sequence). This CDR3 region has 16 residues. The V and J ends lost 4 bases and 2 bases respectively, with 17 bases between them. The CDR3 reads CASSPLAGGATDTQYF. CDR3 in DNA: TGTGCCAGCAGCCCGCTGGCTGGCGGGGCCACAGATACGCAGTATTTT.

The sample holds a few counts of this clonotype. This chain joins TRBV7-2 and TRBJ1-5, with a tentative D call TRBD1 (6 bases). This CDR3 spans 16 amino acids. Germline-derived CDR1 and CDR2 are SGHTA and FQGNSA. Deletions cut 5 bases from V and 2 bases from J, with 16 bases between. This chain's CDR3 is CASSLVGGGGNQPQHF. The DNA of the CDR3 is TGTGCCAGCAGCCTGGTGGGGGGCGGTGGCAATCAGCCCCAGCATTTT.

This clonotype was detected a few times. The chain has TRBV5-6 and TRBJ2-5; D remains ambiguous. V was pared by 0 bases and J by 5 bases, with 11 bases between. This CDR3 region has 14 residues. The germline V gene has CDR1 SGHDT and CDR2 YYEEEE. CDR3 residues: CASSLAVVGETQYF. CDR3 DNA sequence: TGTGCCAGCAGCTTGGCCGTGGTAGGCGAGACCCAGTACTTC.

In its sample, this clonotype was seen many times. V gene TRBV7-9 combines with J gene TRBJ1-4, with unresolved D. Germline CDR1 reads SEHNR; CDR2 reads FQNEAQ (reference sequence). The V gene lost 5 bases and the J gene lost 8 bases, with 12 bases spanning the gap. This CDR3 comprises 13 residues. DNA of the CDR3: TGTGCCAGCAGCGCGACGTTAGCCGAAAAACTGTTTTTT. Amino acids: CASSATLAEKLFF.

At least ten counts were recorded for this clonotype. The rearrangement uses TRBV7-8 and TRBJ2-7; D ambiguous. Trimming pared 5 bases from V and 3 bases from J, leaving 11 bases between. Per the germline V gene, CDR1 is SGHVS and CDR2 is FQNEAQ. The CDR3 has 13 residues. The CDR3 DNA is TGTGCCAGCAGCCGAGGAAAGAGCTACGAGCAGTACGTC. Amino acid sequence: CASSRGKSYEQYV.

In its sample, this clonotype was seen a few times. CDR3 sequence reads: CAWKETSVQRYNEQFF. The CDR3 DNA follows: TGTGCCTGGAAAGAGACTAGCGTGCAAAGGTACAATGAGCAGTTCTTC. The rearrangement uses TRBV30 and TRBJ2-1; the match to TRBD2 covers 8 bases. The germline gives CDR1 GTSNPN, CDR2 SVGIG (reference sequence). J gave up 4 bases and V 4 bases, and 12 bases lay outside the gene matches. This CDR3 is built from 16 residues.

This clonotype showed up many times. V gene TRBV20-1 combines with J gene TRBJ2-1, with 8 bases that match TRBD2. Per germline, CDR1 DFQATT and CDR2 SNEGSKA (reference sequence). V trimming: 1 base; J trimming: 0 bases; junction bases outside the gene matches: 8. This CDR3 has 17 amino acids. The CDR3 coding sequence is TGCAGTGCTAGAGGCGGGGGGCGGTCCCGCTCCTACAATGAGCAGTTCTTC. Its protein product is CSARGGGRSRSYNEQFF.

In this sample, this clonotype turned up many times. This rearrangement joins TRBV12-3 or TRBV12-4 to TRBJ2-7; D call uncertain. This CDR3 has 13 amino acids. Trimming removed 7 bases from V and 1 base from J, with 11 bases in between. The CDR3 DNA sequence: TGTGCCAGCACCAGAACACCATCCTACGAGCAGTACTTC. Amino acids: CASTRTPSYEQYF.

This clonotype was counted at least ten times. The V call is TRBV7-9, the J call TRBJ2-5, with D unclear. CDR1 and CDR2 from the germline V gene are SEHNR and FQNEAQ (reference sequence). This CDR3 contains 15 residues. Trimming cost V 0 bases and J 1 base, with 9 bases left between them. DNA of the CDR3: TGTGCCAGCAGCTTAGCAAATGGGTTCCAAGAGACCCAGTACTTC. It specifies CASSLANGFQETQYF.

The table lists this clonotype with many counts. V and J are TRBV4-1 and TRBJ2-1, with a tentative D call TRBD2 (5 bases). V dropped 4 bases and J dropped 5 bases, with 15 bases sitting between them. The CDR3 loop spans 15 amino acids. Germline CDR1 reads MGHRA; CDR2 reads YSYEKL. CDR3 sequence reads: CASSPRLRENNEQFF. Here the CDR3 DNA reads TGCGCCAGCAGCCCGAGACTAAGGGAAAACAATGAGCAGTTCTTC.

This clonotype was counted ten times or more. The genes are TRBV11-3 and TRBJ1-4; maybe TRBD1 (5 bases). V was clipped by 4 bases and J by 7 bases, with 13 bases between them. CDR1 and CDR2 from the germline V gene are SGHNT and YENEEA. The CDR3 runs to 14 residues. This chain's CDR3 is CASSSPPRAEKLFF. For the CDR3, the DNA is TGTGCCAGCAGCTCCCCACCCAGGGCTGAAAAACTGTTTTTT.

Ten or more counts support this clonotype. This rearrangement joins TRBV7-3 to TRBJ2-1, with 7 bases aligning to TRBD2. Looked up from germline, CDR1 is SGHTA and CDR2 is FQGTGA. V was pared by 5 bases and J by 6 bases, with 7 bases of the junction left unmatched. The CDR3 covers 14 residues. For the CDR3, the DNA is TGTGCCAGCAGCCCCCGGACTAGTGCCAATGAGCAGTTCTTC. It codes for CASSPRTSANEQFF.

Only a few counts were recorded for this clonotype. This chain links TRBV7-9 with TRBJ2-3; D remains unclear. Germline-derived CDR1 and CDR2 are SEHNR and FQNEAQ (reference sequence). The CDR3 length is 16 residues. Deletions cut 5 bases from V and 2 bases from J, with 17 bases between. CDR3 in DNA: TGTGCCAGCAGCCGCTGGGCCGGTCCGACCACAGATACGCAGTATTTT. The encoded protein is CASSRWAGPTTDTQYF.

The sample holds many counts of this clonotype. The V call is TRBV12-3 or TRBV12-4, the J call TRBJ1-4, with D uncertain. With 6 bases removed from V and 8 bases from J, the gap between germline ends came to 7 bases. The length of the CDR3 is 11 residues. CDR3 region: CASSGGEKLFF. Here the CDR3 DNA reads TGTGCCAGCAGCGGTGGGGAAAAACTGTTTTTT.

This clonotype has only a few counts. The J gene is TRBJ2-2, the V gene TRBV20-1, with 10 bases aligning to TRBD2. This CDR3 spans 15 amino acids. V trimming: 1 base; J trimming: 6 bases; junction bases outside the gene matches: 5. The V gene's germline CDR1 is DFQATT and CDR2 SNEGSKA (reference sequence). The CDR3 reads CSARVTSGTSGELFF. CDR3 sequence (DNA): TGCAGTGCTAGAGTTACTAGCGGGACGTCCGGGGAGCTGTTTTTT.

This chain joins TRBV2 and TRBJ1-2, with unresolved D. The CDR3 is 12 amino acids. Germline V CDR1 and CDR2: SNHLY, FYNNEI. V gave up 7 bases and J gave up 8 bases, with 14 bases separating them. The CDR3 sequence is CASTIGPGGYTF. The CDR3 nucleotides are TGTGCCAGCACGATAGGGCCCGGAGGCTACACCTTC.

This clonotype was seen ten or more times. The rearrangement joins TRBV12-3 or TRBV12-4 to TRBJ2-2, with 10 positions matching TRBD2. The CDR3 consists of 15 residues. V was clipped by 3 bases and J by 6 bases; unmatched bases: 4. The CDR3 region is CASSFSSGSAGELFF. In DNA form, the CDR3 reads TGTGCCAGCAGTTTCTCTAGCGGGAGCGCCGGGGAGCTGTTTTTT.

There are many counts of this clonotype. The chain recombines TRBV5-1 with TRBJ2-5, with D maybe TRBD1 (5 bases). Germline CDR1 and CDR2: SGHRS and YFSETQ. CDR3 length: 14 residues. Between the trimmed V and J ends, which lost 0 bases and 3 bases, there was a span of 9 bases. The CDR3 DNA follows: TGCGCCAGCAGCTTGGAGGGGCAAAAAGAGACCCAGTACTTC. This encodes CASSLEGQKETQYF. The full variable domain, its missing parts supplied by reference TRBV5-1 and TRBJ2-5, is KAGVTQTPRYLIKTRGQQVTLSCSPISGHRSVSWYQQTPGQGLQFLFEYFSETQRNKGNFPGRFSGRQFSNSRSEMNVSTLELGDSALYLCASSLEGQKETQYFGPGTRLLVL.

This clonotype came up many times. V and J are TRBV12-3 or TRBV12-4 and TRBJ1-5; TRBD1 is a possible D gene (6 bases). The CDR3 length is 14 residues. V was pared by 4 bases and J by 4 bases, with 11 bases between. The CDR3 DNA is TGTGCCAGCAGTTCAGGGACACCGAATCAGCCCCAGCATTTT. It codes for CASSSGTPNQPQHF.

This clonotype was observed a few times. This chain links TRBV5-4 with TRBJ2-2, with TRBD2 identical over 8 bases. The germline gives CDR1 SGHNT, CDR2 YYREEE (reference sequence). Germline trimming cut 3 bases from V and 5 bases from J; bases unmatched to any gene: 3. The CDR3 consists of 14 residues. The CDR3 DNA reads TGTGCCAGCAGCTGGGGACTAGGGACCGGGGAGCTGTTTTTT. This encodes CASSWGLGTGELFF.

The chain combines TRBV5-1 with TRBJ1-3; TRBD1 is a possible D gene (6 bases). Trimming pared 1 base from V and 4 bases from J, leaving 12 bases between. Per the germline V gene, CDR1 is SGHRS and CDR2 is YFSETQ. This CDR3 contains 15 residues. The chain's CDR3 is CASSLSGAKGNTIYF. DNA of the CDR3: TGCGCCAGCAGCTTGTCGGGGGCTAAGGGAAACACCATATATTTT. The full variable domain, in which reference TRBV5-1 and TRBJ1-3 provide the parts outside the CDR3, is KAGVTQTPRYLIKTRGQQVTLSCSPISGHRSVSWYQQTPGQGLQFLFEYFSETQRNKGNFPGRFSGRQFSNSRSEMNVSTLELGDSALYLCASSLSGAKGNTIYFGEGSWLTVV.